What follows are 8 T cell receptor beta chains derived from one specimen sequenced in a study of T-cell reconstitution after alpha-beta-depleted transplantation in children. Library preparation (for TCRbeta) was performed with unique molecular identifiers. TCRdb analysed the PCR reads with MiXCR anew, one entry per CDR3 protein. The repertoire consists of 500,000 to 750,000 distinct CDR3 sequences, with over 20% occurring once and the leading ten covering around 36%. The source was PBMCs, collected before TCRalphabeta/CD19-depleted stem cell transplant. The origin of the receptors is a boy younger than two with Wiskott-Aldrich syndrome, due to receive a stem cell transplant.

V gene TRBV2 combines with J gene TRBJ2-2, with D tentatively TRBD1 or TRBD2 (5 bases each). The V end lost 7 bases, the J end lost 4 bases, and 13 bases lay between the germline ends. Germline assignment: CDR1 SNHLY and CDR2 FYNNEI. The CDR3 covers 14 residues. CDR3 protein: CASMGVLSTGELFF. Here the CDR3 DNA reads TGTGCCAGCATGGGGGTCCTGAGCACCGGGGAGCTGTTTTTT.

J is TRBJ1-2 and V is TRBV12-3 or TRBV12-4; TRBD1 matches 9 bases. J gave up 10 bases and V 6 bases, and 3 bases lay outside the gene matches. This CDR3 has 11 residues. The CDR3 reads CASSRDRDYTF. DNA of the CDR3: TGTGCCAGCAGCAGGGACAGGGACTACACCTTC.

The J gene is TRBJ1-3, the V gene TRBV10-2; 7 nucleotides match TRBD1. The CDR3 is 14 residues long. Germline-derived CDR1 and CDR2 are WSHSY and SAAADI. V shed 6 bases and J 2 bases; nucleotides not matched to a gene: 4. CDR3 bases: TGCGCCAGCAGGACAGGGCCCCCTGGAAACACCATATATTTT. This sequence encodes CASRTGPPGNTIYF.

This clonotype was recorded a few times. The V and J genes are TRBV7-6 and TRBJ2-2; tentatively, D is TRBD1 (6 bases). This CDR3 has 15 residues. Deletions cut 5 bases from V and 1 base from J, with 11 bases between. The germline gives CDR1 SGHVS, CDR2 FNYEAQ. This chain's CDR3 is CASSAGTLNTGELFF. The CDR3 bases are TGTGCCAGCAGCGCCGGGACACTGAACACCGGGGAGCTGTTTTTT.

This chain connects TRBV5-1 to TRBJ2-1, with TRBD2 matching 11 bases. The CDR3 extends over 15 amino acids. V trimming: 1 base; J trimming: 10 bases; junction bases outside the gene matches: 7. CDR1 and CDR2 from the germline V gene are SGHRS and YFSETQ. The CDR3 DNA reads TGCGCCAGCAGCTTGTTAGCGGGAGGGCAGGAAGAGCAGTTCTTC. Its translation: CASSLLAGGQEEQFF.

This clonotype appeared many times. The chain links TRBV20-1 to TRBJ2-7; D gene unclear. The CDR3 sequence is 12 residues long. The V end lost 0 bases, the J end lost 2 bases, and 5 bases lay between the germline ends. The germline CDR1 and CDR2 sequences are DFQATT and SNEGSKA (reference sequence). In nucleotides, the CDR3 is TGCAGTGCTAGAGACGGGCCCTACGAGCAGTACTTC. Translating it yields CSARDGPYEQYF.

This clonotype has more than one count but fewer than ten. The V call is TRBV5-1, the J call TRBJ1-1, with 7 nucleotides matching TRBD1. This CDR3 has 15 residues. Trimming removed 5 bases from V and 0 bases from J; junction bases left unmatched: 7. CDR1 SGHRS and CDR2 YFSETQ come from the germline V gene. The CDR3 sequence is CASRQGPGVNTEAFF. Written as DNA, the CDR3 is TGCGCCAGCAGACAGGGGCCAGGCGTGAACACTGAAGCTTTCTTT. Using reference TRBV5-1 and TRBJ1-1 for the parts outside the CDR3, the full variable domain is KAGVTQTPRYLIKTRGQQVTLSCSPISGHRSVSWYQQTPGQGLQFLFEYFSETQRNKGNFPGRFSGRQFSNSRSEMNVSTLELGDSALYLCASRQGPGVNTEAFFGQGTRLTVV.

This clonotype showed up just a few times. The chain uses TRBV7-8 and TRBJ2-7; D unclear. The CDR3 spans 15 residues. Germline V CDR1 and CDR2: SGHVS, FQNEAQ. V lost 1 base, J lost 0 bases, and 10 bases lay in between. This CDR3 is CASSLERKSSYEQYF. The DNA for the CDR3 is TGTGCCAGCAGCTTAGAACGGAAGAGCTCCTACGAGCAGTACTTC. Full variable domain (remainder filled in from reference TRBV7-8 and TRBJ2-7): GAGVSQSPRYKVAKRGQDVALRCDPISGHVSLFWYQQALGQGPEFLTYFQNEAQLDKSGLPSDRFFAERPEGSVSTLKIQRTQQEDSAVYLCASSLERKSSYEQYFGPGTRLTVT.